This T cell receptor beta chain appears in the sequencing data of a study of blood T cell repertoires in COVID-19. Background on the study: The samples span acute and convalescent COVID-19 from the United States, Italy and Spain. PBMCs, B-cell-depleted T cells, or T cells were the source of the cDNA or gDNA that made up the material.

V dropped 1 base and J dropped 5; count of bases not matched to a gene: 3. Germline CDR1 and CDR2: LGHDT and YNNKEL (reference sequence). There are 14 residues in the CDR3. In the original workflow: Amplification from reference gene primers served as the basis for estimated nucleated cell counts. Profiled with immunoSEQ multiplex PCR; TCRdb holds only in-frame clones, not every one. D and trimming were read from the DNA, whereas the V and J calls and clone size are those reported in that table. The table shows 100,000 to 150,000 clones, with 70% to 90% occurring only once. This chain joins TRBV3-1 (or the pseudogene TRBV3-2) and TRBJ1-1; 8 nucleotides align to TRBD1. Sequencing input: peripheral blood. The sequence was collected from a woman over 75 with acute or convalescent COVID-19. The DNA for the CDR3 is TGTGCCAGCAGCCAAGCAGGGGGCGTGACTGAAGCTTTCTTT. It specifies CASSQAGGVTEAFF.